The 26 T cell receptor beta chains reported below all come from one sample, sequenced in a study of shared clonotypes between healthy human individuals. Some clones are missing from TCRdb's copy, which holds only in-frame ones; the method was immunoSEQ multiplex PCR. The sample records about 700,000 clones, 92% being singletons. Naive CD8 cells lacked CD45RO and underwent positive selection for CCR7, leaving out terminally differentiated effector memory CD45RA+ cells. Sequenced: naive CD8+ T cells sorted from blood. These receptors were obtained from a man in his thirties or forties in good health.

The chain is built from TRBV7-9 and TRBJ2-1, with D perhaps matching TRBD2 (5 bases). This CDR3 contains 15 residues. The germline CDR1 and CDR2 sequences are SEHNR and FQNEAQ (reference sequence). The V gene lost 1 base and the J gene lost 4 bases, with 11 bases spanning the gap. DNA of the CDR3: TGTGCCAGCAGCTTAGGGGAGACTATATACAATGAGCAGTTCTTC. It codes for CASSLGETIYNEQFF. Drawing the rest from reference TRBV7-9 and TRBJ2-1, the complete variable domain is DTGVSQNPRHKITKRGQNVTFRCDPISEHNRLYWYRQTLGQGPEFLTYFQNEAQLEKSRLLSDRFSAERPKGSFSTLEIQRTEQGDSAMYLCASSLGETIYNEQFFGPGTRLTVL.

This clone was counted a single time. The V gene is TRBV27, the J gene TRBJ1-2; 10 nucleotides align to TRBD1. CDR1 is MNHEY, CDR2 SMNVEV, per germline (reference sequence). The CDR3 sequence is 13 residues long. The V and J ends lost 10 bases and 7 bases, in that order; junction bases with no gene match: 9. The chain's CDR3 is CATRDRGRRGYTF. In DNA, the CDR3 is TGTGCCACCAGGGACAGGGGCCGGCGTGGCTACACCTTC.

Note on this clone: Other DNA sequences from this sample encode an identical CDR3 as well. V usage is TRBV4-1 and J usage is TRBJ2-7, with D hard to call. This CDR3 contains 15 residues. V lost 0 bases and J 0 bases, leaving 9 bases between the germline ends. CDR1 is MGHRA and CDR2 is YSYEKL in the germline V gene. The CDR3 nucleotides read TGCGCCAGCAGCCAAGAAGGTCGGAGCTCCTACGAGCAGTACTTC. It specifies CASSQEGRSSYEQYF.

The chain couples TRBV27 to TRBJ1-1; maybe TRBD1 (5 bases). Germline CDR1 reads MNHEY; CDR2 reads SMNVEV (reference sequence). This CDR3 has 13 residues. Trimming shortened V by 3 bases and J by 5 bases, and 10 bases separated the two germline ends. The DNA of the CDR3 is TGTGCCAGCAGTTTGACAGTTGGGACTGAAGCTTTCTTT. Translating gives CASSLTVGTEAFF.

This chain links TRBV7-9 with TRBJ1-1, with TRBD1 matching 7 bases. Losses at the gene ends were 5 bases for V and 1 base for J; bases not matched to a gene: 4. The CDR3 spans 14 residues. Looked up from germline, CDR1 is SEHNR and CDR2 is FQNEAQ (reference sequence). The CDR3 spells CASSPDRANTEAFF. The CDR3 DNA reads as TGTGCCAGCAGCCCAGACAGGGCGAACACTGAAGCTTTCTTT.

The chain couples TRBV10-3 to TRBJ2-3; TRBD2 is a possible D gene (6 bases). CDR1 is ENHRY, CDR2 SYGVKD, per germline. The CDR3 consists of 13 residues. Between the trimmed V and J ends, which lost 9 bases and 3 bases, there was a span of 13 bases. CDR3 region: CAIRGATTDTQYF. CDR3 in DNA: TGTGCCATACGCGGGGCTACTACAGATACGCAGTATTTT.

The DNA for the CDR3 is TGCGCCAGCAGCCAAGCCCCCGGGCCTTCCTACGAGCAGTACTTC. Its translation: CASSQAPGPSYEQYF. V and J are TRBV4-3 and TRBJ2-7; no clear D. V was trimmed by 1 base and J by 1 base, leaving 11 bases between them. The CDR3 spans 15 residues. Germline V CDR1 and CDR2: LGHNA, YSLEER.

The chain employs TRBV28 and TRBJ1-1, with 7 bases fitting TRBD1. CDR1 is MDHEN, CDR2 SYDVKM, per germline. This CDR3 region has 16 residues. V dropped 2 bases and J dropped 0; count of bases not matched to a gene: 6. The CDR3 is CASSLNRGRVNTEAFF. The CDR3 DNA reads TGTGCCAGCAGTTTAAATAGGGGGCGGGTGAACACTGAAGCTTTCTTT.

This chain joins TRBV4-1 and TRBJ2-2, with 8 nucleotides matching TRBD2. The V gene's germline CDR1 is MGHRA and CDR2 YSYEKL. The junction had 9 bases not matched to a gene; V was cut back by 3 bases and J by 0 bases. The length of the CDR3 is 18 residues. The DNA of the CDR3 is TGCGCCAGCAGCCAGCCCCGTAGCGGGAACACGAACACCGGGGAGCTGTTTTTT. It yields the protein CASSQPRSGNTNTGELFF.

In the case of this clone: The same CDR3 also results from other DNA sequences found in this sample. This sequence joins TRBV14 and TRBJ2-7; no clear D. There are 15 residues in the CDR3. Trimming shortened V by 4 bases and J by 5 bases, and 18 bases separated the two germline ends. CDR1 and CDR2 from the germline V gene are SGHDN and FVKESK. The CDR3 region is CASSRQGYGLNEQYF. The CDR3, as DNA: TGTGCCAGCAGCCGCCAAGGGTATGGCCTAAACGAGCAGTACTTC.

The V and J genes are TRBV18 and TRBJ2-1, with TRBD1 matching over 12 bases. Germline loops: CDR1 KGHSH, CDR2 LQKENI. V lost 4 bases and J lost 6; bases outside the gene matches: 4. The CDR3 extends over 15 amino acids. Here the CDR3 reads CASSLRDRGPNEQFF. DNA of the CDR3: TGTGCCAGCTCACTGAGGGACAGGGGGCCCAATGAGCAGTTCTTC.

J is TRBJ2-3 and V is TRBV7-9; TRBD2 is a possible D gene (5 bases). This CDR3 region has 15 residues. Per germline, CDR1 SEHNR and CDR2 FQNEAQ (reference sequence). The germline V and J ends were trimmed by 10 bases and 1 base, with 18 bases remaining between them. CDR3 protein: CATQPSERRTDTQYF. For the CDR3, the DNA is TGTGCCACCCAACCCTCGGAGCGGCGCACAGATACGCAGTATTTT.

V and J are TRBV29-1 and TRBJ2-1; D gene ambiguous. The CDR3 covers 16 residues. The V gene's germline CDR1 is SQVTM and CDR2 ANQGSEA. Trimming took 4 bases from V and 0 from J, leaving 16 bases between them. The CDR3 reads CSVAPISEFSYNEQFF. CDR3 DNA sequence: TGCAGCGTTGCCCCTATCAGCGAATTCTCCTACAATGAGCAGTTCTTC.

This chain joins TRBV7-9 and TRBJ2-1, with 7 bases fitting TRBD1. From germline, CDR1 is SEHNR and CDR2 FQNEAQ (reference sequence). This CDR3 is built from 13 residues. V shed 4 bases, J shed 4 bases, and the junction held 1 base outside the gene matches. The CDR3 here is CASSSGQYNEQFF. The CDR3 DNA follows: TGTGCCAGCAGCTCGGGACAGTACAATGAGCAGTTCTTC.

There are a few counts of this clone. The chain carries TRBV7-8 and TRBJ1-3, with D tentatively TRBD1 (5 bases). This CDR3 has 14 residues. The germline gives CDR1 SGHVS, CDR2 FQNEAQ. Deletions cut 1 base from V and 2 bases from J, with 6 bases between. In DNA form, the CDR3 reads TGTGCCAGCAGCTTAGTGGACACTGGAAACACCATATATTTT. This sequence encodes CASSLVDTGNTIYF.

This chain connects TRBV19 to TRBJ2-7; 9 nucleotides align to TRBD1. Germline CDR1 LNHDA, CDR2 SQIVND (reference sequence). V trimming: 8 bases; J trimming: 2 bases; junction bases outside the gene matches: 7. The CDR3 loop spans 14 amino acids. CDR3: CASGVGTGTYEQYF. The CDR3 coding sequence is TGTGCCAGTGGAGTCGGGACAGGGACCTACGAGCAGTACTTC.

This clone was detected once. The V gene is TRBV27, the J gene TRBJ2-7; the D gene is possibly TRBD2 (6 bases). The germline V gene has CDR1 MNHEY and CDR2 SMNVEV (reference sequence). This CDR3 contains 14 residues. Between the trimmed V and J ends, which lost 3 bases and 0 bases, there was a span of 9 bases. This chain's CDR3 is CASSFGGTSYEQYF. Here the CDR3 DNA reads TGTGCCAGCAGTTTCGGCGGGACCTCCTACGAGCAGTACTTC.

This clone was recorded once. The V gene is TRBV9, the J gene TRBJ1-2; tentatively, D is TRBD1 (5 bases). V was clipped by 1 base and J by 2 bases, with 15 bases between them. Germline CDR1 is SGDLS and CDR2 is YYNGEE. This CDR3 is built from 16 residues. CDR3 in DNA: TGTGCCAGCAGCGTACGCCGAGACAGCAGAAACTATGGCTACACCTTC. This codes for CASSVRRDSRNYGYTF.

This clone was seen more than once but under ten times. The CDR3 reads CASSSGRTSTLAKNIQYF. In nucleotides, the CDR3 is TGTGCCAGCAGCTCCGGCCGGACATCCACTCTAGCCAAAAACATTCAGTACTTC. The rearrangement joins TRBV7-8 to TRBJ2-4; D is possibly TRBD1 (5 bases). The germline V gene has CDR1 SGHVS and CDR2 FQNEAQ. This CDR3 is built from 18 residues. The germline V and J ends were trimmed by 4 bases and 0 bases, with 19 bases remaining between them.

The rearrangement links TRBV18 to TRBJ2-1, with 11 bases fitting TRBD2. The CDR3 is made up of 16 amino acids. The J segment lost 9 bases and the V segment lost 2 bases, leaving 9 bases of the junction unmatched. CDR1 and CDR2 (germline): KGHSH, LQKENI. The CDR3 sequence: CASSPELAGEWVEQFF. CDR3 in DNA: TGTGCCAGCTCACCAGAACTAGCGGGAGAATGGGTTGAGCAGTTCTTC.

V gene TRBV4-3 combines with J gene TRBJ2-1; the D gene could be TRBD1 or TRBD2 (5 bases each). The germline CDR1 and CDR2 sequences are LGHNA and YSLEER. The length of the CDR3 is 13 residues. The V end lost 4 bases, the J end lost 8 bases, and 12 bases lay between the germline ends. Here the CDR3 DNA reads TGCGCCAGCAGCCCCAATGGGGACGATGAGCAGTTCTTC. Its protein is CASSPNGDDEQFF.

The J gene is TRBJ2-1, the V gene TRBV7-6; 12 bases fit TRBD2. Per germline, CDR1 SGHVS and CDR2 FNYEAQ. This CDR3 spans 15 amino acids. V gave up 4 bases and J gave up 4 bases; unmatched junction bases: 2. The CDR3 DNA reads as TGTGCCAGCAGCTCCGGACTAGCGGGATACAATGAGCAGTTCTTC. It translates to CASSSGLAGYNEQFF. The full variable domain, rest sourced from reference TRBV7-6 and TRBJ2-1, is GAGVSQSPRYKVTKRGQDVALRCDPISGHVSLYWYRQALGQGPEFLTYFNYEAQQDKSGLPNDRFSAERPEGSISTLTIQRTEQRDSAMYRCASSSGLAGYNEQFFGPGTRLTVL.

This clone was picked up one time. The chain recombines TRBV7-6 with TRBJ2-1, with TRBD2 identical over 10 bases. Germline CDR1 is SGHVS and CDR2 is FNYEAQ. The CDR3 consists of 19 residues. The V gene end was trimmed by 2 bases and the J gene end by 4 bases; junction bases not matched to a gene: 14. CDR3 nucleotides: TGTGCCAGCAGCTTACCGCCAGCGGGAGGGCCTTTGGGGTACAATGAGCAGTTCTTC. This sequence encodes CASSLPPAGGPLGYNEQFF.

The gene calls are TRBV13 and TRBJ2-7; 10 nucleotides align to TRBD1. V shed 5 bases, J shed 5 bases, and the junction held 3 bases outside the gene matches. The CDR3 spans 13 residues. The germline V gene has CDR1 PRHDT and CDR2 FYEKMQ (reference sequence). Here the CDR3 reads CASSMGQGNEQYF. CDR3 in DNA: TGTGCCAGCAGCATGGGACAGGGGAACGAGCAGTACTTC.

The chain couples TRBV15 to TRBJ2-1; D might be TRBD1 (5 bases). The CDR3 consists of 12 residues. V gave up 3 bases and J gave up 10 bases, with 10 bases separating them. Germline CDR1 reads LNHNV; CDR2 reads YYDKDF (reference sequence). The CDR3 sequence: CATSRVGQEQFF. The DNA for the CDR3 is TGTGCCACCAGCAGGGTGGGGCAGGAGCAGTTCTTC.

The chain uses TRBV19 and TRBJ2-3, with 9 bases lining up with TRBD2. The CDR3 sequence is 14 residues long. Germline CDR1 reads LNHDA; CDR2 reads SQIVND (reference sequence). The V gene end was trimmed by 4 bases and the J gene end by 1 base; junction bases not matched to a gene: 0. The CDR3 bases are TGTGCCAGTAGTACTAGCGGGGGCACAGATACGCAGTATTTT. Translated: CASSTSGGTDTQYF.